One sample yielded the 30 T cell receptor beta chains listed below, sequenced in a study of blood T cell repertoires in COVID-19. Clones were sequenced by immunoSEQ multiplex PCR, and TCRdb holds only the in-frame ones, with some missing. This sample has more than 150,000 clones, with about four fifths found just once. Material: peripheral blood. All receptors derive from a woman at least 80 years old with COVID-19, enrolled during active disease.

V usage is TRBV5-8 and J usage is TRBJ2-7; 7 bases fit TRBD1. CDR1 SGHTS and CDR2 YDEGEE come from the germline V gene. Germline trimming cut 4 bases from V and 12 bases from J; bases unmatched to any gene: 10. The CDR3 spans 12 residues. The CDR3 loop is CASSRTGPSRYF. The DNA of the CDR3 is TGTGCCAGCAGCCGGACAGGCCCGAGCAGGTACTTC.

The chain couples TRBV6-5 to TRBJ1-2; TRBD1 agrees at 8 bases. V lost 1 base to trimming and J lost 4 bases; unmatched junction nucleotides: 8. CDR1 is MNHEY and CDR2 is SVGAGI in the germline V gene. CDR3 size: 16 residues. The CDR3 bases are TGTGCCAGCAGTTACTTCCCAGGACAGGGAGGCTATGGCTACACCTTC. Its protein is CASSYFPGQGGYGYTF.

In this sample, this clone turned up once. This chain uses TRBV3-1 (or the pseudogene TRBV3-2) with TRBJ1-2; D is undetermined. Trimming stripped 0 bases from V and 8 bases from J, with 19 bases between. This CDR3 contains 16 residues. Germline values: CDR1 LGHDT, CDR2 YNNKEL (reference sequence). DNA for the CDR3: TGTGCCAGCAGCCAAGATCGAAACAGCCTCAGAAGGGGCTACACCTTC. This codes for CASSQDRNSLRRGYTF.

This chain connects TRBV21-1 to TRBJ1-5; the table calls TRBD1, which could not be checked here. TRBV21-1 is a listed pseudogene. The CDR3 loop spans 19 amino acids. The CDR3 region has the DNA TGTGCCAGCAGCAGGGTACGTCGGACAGGCCCAGGGGGGAATCAGCCCCAGCATTTT. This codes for CASSRVRRTGPGGNQPQHF.

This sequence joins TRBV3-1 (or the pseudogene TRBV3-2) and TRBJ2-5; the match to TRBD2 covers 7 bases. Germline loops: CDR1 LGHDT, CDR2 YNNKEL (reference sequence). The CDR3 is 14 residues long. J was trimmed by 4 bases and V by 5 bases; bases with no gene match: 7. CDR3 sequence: CASSRRLAGETQYF. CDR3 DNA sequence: TGTGCCAGCAGCAGGAGACTAGCCGGAGAGACCCAGTACTTC.

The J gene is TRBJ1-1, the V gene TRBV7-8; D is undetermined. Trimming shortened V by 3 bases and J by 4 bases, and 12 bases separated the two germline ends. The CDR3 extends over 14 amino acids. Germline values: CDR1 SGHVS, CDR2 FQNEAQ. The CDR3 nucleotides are TGTGCCAGCAGCTTCGGGCCGGAGGGCACTGAAGCTTTCTTT. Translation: CASSFGPEGTEAFF.

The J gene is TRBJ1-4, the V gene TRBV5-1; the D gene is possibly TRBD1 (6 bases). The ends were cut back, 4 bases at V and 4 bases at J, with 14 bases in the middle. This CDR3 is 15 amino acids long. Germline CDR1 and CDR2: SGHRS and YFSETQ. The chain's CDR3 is CASSPGPGDNEKLFF. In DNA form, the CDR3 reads TGCGCCAGCAGCCCCGGTCCAGGGGATAATGAAAAACTGTTTTTT.

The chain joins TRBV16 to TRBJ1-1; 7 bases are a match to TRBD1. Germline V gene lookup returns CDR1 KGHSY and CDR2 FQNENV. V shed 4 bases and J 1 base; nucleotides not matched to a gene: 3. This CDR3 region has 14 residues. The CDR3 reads CASSPDRRNTEAFF. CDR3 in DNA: TGTGCCAGCAGCCCGGACAGGCGGAACACTGAAGCTTTCTTT. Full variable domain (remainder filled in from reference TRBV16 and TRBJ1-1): GEEVAQTPKHLVRGEGQKAKLYCAPIKGHSYVFWYQQVLKNEFKFLISFQNENVFDETGMPKERFSAKCLPNSPCSLEIQATKLEDSAVYFCASSPDRRNTEAFFGQGTRLTVV.

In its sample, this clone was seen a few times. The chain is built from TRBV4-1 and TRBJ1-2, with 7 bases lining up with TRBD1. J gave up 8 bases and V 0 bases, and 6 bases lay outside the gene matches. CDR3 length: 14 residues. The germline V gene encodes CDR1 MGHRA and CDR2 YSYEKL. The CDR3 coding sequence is TGCGCCAGCAGCCAAGATCACAGGGGTGGCGGCTACACCTTC. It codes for CASSQDHRGGGYTF.

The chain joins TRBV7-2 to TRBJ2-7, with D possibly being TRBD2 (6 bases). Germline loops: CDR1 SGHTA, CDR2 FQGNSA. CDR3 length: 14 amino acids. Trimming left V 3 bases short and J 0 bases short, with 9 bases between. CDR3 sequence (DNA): TGTGCCAGCAGCTTGGGAGGAGACTCCTACGAGCAGTACTTC. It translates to CASSLGGDSYEQYF. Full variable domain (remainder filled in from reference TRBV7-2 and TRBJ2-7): GAGVSQSPSNKVTEKGKDVELRCDPISGHTALYWYRQSLGQGLEFLIYFQGNSAPDKSGLPSDRFSAERTGGSVSTLTIQRTQQEDSAVYLCASSLGGDSYEQYFGPGTRLTVT.

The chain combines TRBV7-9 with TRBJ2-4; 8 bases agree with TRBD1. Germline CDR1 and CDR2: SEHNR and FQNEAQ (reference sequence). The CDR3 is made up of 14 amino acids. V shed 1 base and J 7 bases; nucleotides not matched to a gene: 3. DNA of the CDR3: TGTGCCAGCAGCTTAGGGACAGGGACGAACATTCAGTACTTC. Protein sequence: CASSLGTGTNIQYF.

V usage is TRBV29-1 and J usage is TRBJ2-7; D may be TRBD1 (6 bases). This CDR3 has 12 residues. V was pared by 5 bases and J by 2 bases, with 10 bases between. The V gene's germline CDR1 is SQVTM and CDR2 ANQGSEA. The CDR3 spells CSVSRGTYEQYF. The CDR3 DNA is TGCAGCGTTTCCAGGGGTACCTACGAGCAGTACTTC.

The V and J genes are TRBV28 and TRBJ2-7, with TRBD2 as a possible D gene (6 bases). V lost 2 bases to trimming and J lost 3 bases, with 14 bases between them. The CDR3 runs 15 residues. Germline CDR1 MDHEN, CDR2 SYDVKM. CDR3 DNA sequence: TGTGCCAGCAGTTTAAGCTCCCCTAGCGACTACGAGCAGTACTTC. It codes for CASSLSSPSDYEQYF.

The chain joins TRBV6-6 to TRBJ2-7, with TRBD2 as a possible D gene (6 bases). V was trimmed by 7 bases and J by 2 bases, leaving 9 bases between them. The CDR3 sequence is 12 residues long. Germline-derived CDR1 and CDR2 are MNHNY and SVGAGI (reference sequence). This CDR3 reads CASMRDPYEQYF. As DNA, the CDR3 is TGTGCCAGCATGCGGGATCCCTACGAGCAGTACTTC.

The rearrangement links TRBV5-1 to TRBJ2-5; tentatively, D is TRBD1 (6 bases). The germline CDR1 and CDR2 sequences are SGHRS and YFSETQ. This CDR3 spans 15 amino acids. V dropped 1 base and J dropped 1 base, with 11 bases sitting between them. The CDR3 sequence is CASSLTGTPQETQYF. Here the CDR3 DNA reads TGCGCCAGCAGCTTGACAGGGACGCCCCAAGAGACCCAGTACTTC.

The DNA for the CDR3 is TGTGCCAGCAGCTTAGGCGGGACTAGCGAAGAGACCCAGTACTTC. This gives the protein CASSLGGTSEETQYF. The chain joins TRBV7-6 to TRBJ2-5; TRBD2 aligns across 10 bases. This CDR3 has 15 amino acids. CDR1 SGHVS and CDR2 FNYEAQ come from the germline V gene. V lost 1 base, J lost 3 bases, and 2 bases stayed unmatched.

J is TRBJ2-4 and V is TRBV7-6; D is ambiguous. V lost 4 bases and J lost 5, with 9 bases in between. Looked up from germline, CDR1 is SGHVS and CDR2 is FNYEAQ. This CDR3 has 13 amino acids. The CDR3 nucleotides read TGTGCCAGCAGCTCAGCCCTACAAAACATTCAGTACTTC. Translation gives CASSSALQNIQYF.

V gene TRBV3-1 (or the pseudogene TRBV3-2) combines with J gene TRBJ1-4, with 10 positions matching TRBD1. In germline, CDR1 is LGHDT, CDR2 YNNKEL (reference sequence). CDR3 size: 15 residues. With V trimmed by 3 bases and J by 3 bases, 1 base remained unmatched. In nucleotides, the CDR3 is TGTGCCAGCAGCCAGGGACAGGGGTCTAATGAAAAACTGTTTTTT. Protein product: CASSQGQGSNEKLFF.

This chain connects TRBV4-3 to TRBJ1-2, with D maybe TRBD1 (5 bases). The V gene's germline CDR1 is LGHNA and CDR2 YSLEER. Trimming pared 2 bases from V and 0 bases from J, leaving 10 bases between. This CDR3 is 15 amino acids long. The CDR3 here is CASSQLDSPNYGYTF. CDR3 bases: TGCGCCAGCAGCCAACTTGACAGCCCTAACTATGGCTACACCTTC.

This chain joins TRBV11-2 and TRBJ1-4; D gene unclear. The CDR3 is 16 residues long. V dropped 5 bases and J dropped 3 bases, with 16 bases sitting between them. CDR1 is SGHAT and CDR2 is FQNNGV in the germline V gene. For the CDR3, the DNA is TGTGCCAGCAGCCGCACGGGTTTACCAGCTAATGAAAAACTGTTTTTT. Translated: CASSRTGLPANEKLFF.

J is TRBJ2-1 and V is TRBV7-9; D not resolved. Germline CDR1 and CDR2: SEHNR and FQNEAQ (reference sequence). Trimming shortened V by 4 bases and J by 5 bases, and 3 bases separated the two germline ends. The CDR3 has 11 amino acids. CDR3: CASSSNNEQFF. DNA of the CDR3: TGTGCCAGCAGCTCTAACAATGAGCAGTTCTTC.

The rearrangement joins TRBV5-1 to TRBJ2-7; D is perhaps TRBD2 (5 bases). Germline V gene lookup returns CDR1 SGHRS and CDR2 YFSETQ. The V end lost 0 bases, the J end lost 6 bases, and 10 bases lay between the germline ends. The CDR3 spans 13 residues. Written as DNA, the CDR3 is TGCGCCAGCAGCTTGGGAGGGCCTGGCGAGCAGTACTTC. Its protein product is CASSLGGPGEQYF. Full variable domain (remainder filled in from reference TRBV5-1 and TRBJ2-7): KAGVTQTPRYLIKTRGQQVTLSCSPISGHRSVSWYQQTPGQGLQFLFEYFSETQRNKGNFPGRFSGRQFSNSRSEMNVSTLELGDSALYLCASSLGGPGEQYFGPGTRLTVT.

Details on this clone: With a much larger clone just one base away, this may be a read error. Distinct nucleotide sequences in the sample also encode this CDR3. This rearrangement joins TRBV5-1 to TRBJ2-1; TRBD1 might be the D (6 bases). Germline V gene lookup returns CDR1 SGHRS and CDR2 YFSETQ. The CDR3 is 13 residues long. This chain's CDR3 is CASSLASQGVMFF. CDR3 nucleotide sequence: TGCGCCAGCAGTTTGGCGTCACAGGGAGTTATGTTCTTC. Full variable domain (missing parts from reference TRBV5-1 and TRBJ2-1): KAGVTQTPRYLIKTRGQQVTLSCSPISGHRSVSWYQQTPGQGLQFLFEYFSETQRNKGNFPGRFSGRQFSNSRSEMNVSTLELGDSALYLCASSLASQGVMFFGPGTRLTVL.

Here the CDR3 reads CASSHRTEAFF. The CDR3, as DNA: TGTGCCAGCAGCCACCGGACTGAAGCTTTCTTT. J is TRBJ1-1 and V is TRBV5-6; D not resolved. V lost 4 bases and J lost 5, with 6 bases in between. Germline CDR1 SGHDT, CDR2 YYEEEE. This CDR3 has 11 amino acids. The full variable domain, completed using reference TRBV5-6 and TRBJ1-1, is DAGVTQSPTHLIKTRGQQVTLRCSPKSGHDTVSWYQQALGQGPQFIFQYYEEEERQRGNFPDRFSGHQFPNYSSELNVNALLLGDSALYLCASSHRTEAFFGQGTRLTVV.

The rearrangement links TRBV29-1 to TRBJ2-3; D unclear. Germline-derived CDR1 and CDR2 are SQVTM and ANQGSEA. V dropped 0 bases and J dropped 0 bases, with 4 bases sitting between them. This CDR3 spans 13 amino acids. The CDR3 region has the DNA TGCAGCGTTGAAGATTCTAGCACAGATACGCAGTATTTT. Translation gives CSVEDSSTDTQYF.

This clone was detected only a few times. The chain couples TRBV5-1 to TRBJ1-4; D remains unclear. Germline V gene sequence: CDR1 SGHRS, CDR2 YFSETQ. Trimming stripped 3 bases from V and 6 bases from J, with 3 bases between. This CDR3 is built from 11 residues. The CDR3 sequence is CASSSDEKLFF. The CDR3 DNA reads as TGCGCCAGCAGCTCGGATGAAAAACTGTTTTTT.

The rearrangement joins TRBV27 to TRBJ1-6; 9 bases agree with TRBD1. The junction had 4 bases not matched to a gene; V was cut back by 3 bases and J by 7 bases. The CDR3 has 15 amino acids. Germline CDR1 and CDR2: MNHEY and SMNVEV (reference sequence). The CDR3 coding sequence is TGTGCCAGCAGTTTGGGGACAGGGCTGAATTCACCCCTCCACTTT. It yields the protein CASSLGTGLNSPLHF.

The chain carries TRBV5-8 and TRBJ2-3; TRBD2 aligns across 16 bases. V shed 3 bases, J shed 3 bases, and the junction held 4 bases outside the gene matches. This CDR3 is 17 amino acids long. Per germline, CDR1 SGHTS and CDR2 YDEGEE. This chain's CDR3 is CASSSGLAGGLTDTQYF. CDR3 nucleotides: TGTGCCAGCAGCTCGGGACTAGCGGGAGGGTTAACAGATACGCAGTATTTT. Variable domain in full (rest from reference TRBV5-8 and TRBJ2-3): EAGVTQSPTHLIKTRGQQATLRCSPISGHTSVYWYQQALGLGLQFLLWYDEGEERNRGNFPPRFSGRQFPNYSSELNVNALELEDSALYLCASSSGLAGGLTDTQYFGPGTRLTVL.

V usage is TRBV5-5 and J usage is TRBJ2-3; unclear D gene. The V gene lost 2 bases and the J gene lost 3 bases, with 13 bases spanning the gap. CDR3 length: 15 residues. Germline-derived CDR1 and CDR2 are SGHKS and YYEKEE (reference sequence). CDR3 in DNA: TGTGCCAGCAGCTTTCGGAACAGCCTAACAGATACGCAGTATTTT. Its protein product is CASSFRNSLTDTQYF. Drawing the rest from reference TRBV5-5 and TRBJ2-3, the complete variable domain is DAGVTQSPTHLIKTRGQQVTLRCSPISGHKSVSWYQQVLGQGPQFIFQYYEKEERGRGNFPDRFSARQFPNYSSELNVNALLLGDSALYLCASSFRNSLTDTQYFGPGTRLTVL.

The CDR3 reads CASRPGTTHNEQFF. The CDR3 DNA reads as TGTGCCAGCAGGCCCGGGACTACCCACAATGAGCAGTTCTTC. This chain uses TRBV28 with TRBJ2-1; 7 nucleotides match TRBD2. CDR1 is MDHEN and CDR2 is SYDVKM in the germline V gene. There are 14 residues in the CDR3. J gave up 5 bases and V 6 bases, and 7 bases lay outside the gene matches.